This TCR beta chain was profiled in a study of cytomegalovirus exposure and HLA in healthy donors. As regards this clone: What it binds is unknown.

Germline CDR1 is SGDLS and CDR2 is YYNGEE. The V end lost 1 base, the J end lost 2 bases, and 9 bases lay between the germline ends. The CDR3 runs to 14 residues. The PCR employed 60 Vbeta primers together with 13 Jbeta primers. Data came from immunoSEQ multiplex PCR; TCRdb stores just in-frame clones and leaves some out. In the table there are approximately 120,000 clones, around 78% of which are singletons. General study results and limits: There was a cluster of highly shared sequence variants that was likely a sequencing artifact.

The donors (healthy individuals) were bone marrow donors. Material for sequencing was PBMCs. The sequence was collected from a man aged 35-49 years in good health and CMV-seronegative. The rearrangement links TRBV9 to TRBJ2-5; unclear D gene. The CDR3 here is CASSVSSVQETQYF. The CDR3 nucleotides are TGTGCCAGCAGCGTATCCTCCGTACAAGAGACCCAGTACTTC.